The 27 T cell receptor beta chains reported below all come from one sample, sequenced in a study of lymphopenia after photon versus proton radiotherapy. TCRdb keeps only in-frame clones here, not all; method: immunoSEQ multiplex PCR. The sample carries 65,000 to 90,000 clones, around 92% recorded once. The sample consisted of peripheral blood, taken from a patient treated with photon-based radiotherapy. These receptors were collected from a woman between 40 and 55 years old with cholangiocarcinoma.

The CDR3, as DNA: TGTGCCAGCAGCTTAGAAGGTCTGAATAATTCACCCCTCCACTTT. As protein: CASSLEGLNNSPLHF. The chain links TRBV11-2 to TRBJ1-6; D is uncertain. Germline V CDR1 and CDR2: SGHAT, FQNNGV. This CDR3 has 15 amino acids. V dropped 0 bases and J dropped 5 bases, with 8 bases sitting between them.

The gene calls are TRBV7-2 and TRBJ2-1; no reliable D call. Germline lookup yields CDR1 SGHTA and CDR2 FQGNSA. This CDR3 has 12 residues. The ends were cut back, 2 bases at V and 6 bases at J, with 5 bases in the middle. CDR3 DNA: TGTGCCAGCAGCTTACGAATCAATGAGCAGTTCTTC. This codes for CASSLRINEQFF.

This clone has a single count. This chain uses TRBV30 with TRBJ2-3, with D possibly being TRBD1 (5 bases). Germline V lookup: CDR1 GTSNPN, CDR2 SVGIG (reference sequence). The CDR3 consists of 15 residues. The germline V and J ends were trimmed by 0 bases and 3 bases, with 13 bases remaining between them. The CDR3 is CAWSVVGRETDTQYF. CDR3 sequence (DNA): TGTGCCTGGAGTGTCGTCGGCAGGGAAACAGATACGCAGTATTTT.

The chain is built from TRBV5-6 and TRBJ2-5; TRBD2 might be the D (5 bases). CDR1 SGHDT and CDR2 YYEEEE come from the germline V gene. This CDR3 contains 15 residues. Trimming stripped 1 base from V and 3 bases from J, with 13 bases between. Here the CDR3 reads CASSLFSKGEETQYF. CDR3 nucleotide sequence: TGTGCCAGCAGCTTGTTCTCTAAGGGAGAAGAGACCCAGTACTTC. Variable domain in full (rest from reference TRBV5-6 and TRBJ2-5): DAGVTQSPTHLIKTRGQQVTLRCSPKSGHDTVSWYQQALGQGPQFIFQYYEEEERQRGNFPDRFSGHQFPNYSSELNVNALLLGDSALYLCASSLFSKGEETQYFGPGTRLLVL.

The rearrangement joins TRBV7-2 to TRBJ1-1; the D gene is possibly TRBD1 (6 bases). The germline gives CDR1 SGHTA, CDR2 FQGNSA. This CDR3 comprises 14 residues. V lost 8 bases, J lost 5 bases, and 18 bases lay in between. CDR3 nucleotide sequence: TGTGCCAGCGGGGAATATTCTAGGGGGACTGAAGCTTTCTTT. This encodes CASGEYSRGTEAFF.

This chain connects TRBV9 to TRBJ1-2, with D possibly TRBD1 on 6 matching bases. There are 14 residues in the CDR3. V lost 0 bases, J lost 2 bases, and 8 bases lay in between. CDR1 SGDLS and CDR2 YYNGEE come from the germline V gene. The CDR3 reads CASSVEGQNYGYTF. In nucleotides, the CDR3 is TGTGCCAGCAGCGTAGAAGGACAGAACTATGGCTACACCTTC. Full variable domain (missing parts from reference TRBV9 and TRBJ1-2): DSGVTQTPKHLITATGQRVTLRCSPRSGDLSVYWYQQSLDQGLQFLIQYYNGEERAKGNILERFSAQQFPDLHSELNLSSLELGDSALYFCASSVEGQNYGYTFGSGTRLTVV.

The J gene is TRBJ1-2, the V gene TRBV18; weak D call: TRBD1 (6 bases). Trimming removed 3 bases at V and 3 bases at J, with 14 bases between. The germline V gene encodes CDR1 KGHSH and CDR2 LQKENI. This CDR3 has 15 amino acids. Here the CDR3 reads CASSPRGARDYGYTF. DNA for the CDR3: TGTGCCAGCTCACCTAGGGGGGCGCGGGACTATGGCTACACCTTC.

This chain joins TRBV29-1 and TRBJ2-1; D gene uncertain. Trimming stripped 2 bases from V and 9 bases from J, with 11 bases between. Germline V gene sequence: CDR1 SQVTM, CDR2 ANQGSEA. This CDR3 has 12 amino acids. The CDR3 region has the DNA TGCAGCGTTGAACCCGGGTCAGGTGAGCAGTTCTTC. Translating it yields CSVEPGSGEQFF.

CDR3 loop: CASSEEQSKYYYEQYF. The CDR3 nucleotides are TGCGCCAGCAGCGAAGAACAGTCGAAGTACTACTACGAGCAGTACTTC. The V gene is TRBV10-1, the J gene TRBJ2-7; D gene ambiguous. Trimming shortened V by 6 bases and J by 3 bases, and 21 bases separated the two germline ends. There are 16 residues in the CDR3. In germline, CDR1 is WNHNN, CDR2 SYGVQD (reference sequence).

The chain couples TRBV7-2 to TRBJ1-2; TRBD1 might be the D (5 bases). This CDR3 spans 12 amino acids. Germline V gene data show CDR1 as SGHTA and CDR2 as FQGNSA. Trimming shortened V by 1 base and J by 6 bases, and 6 bases separated the two germline ends. This CDR3 is CASSLGGDGYTF. CDR3 DNA sequence: TGTGCCAGCAGCTTAGGGGGGGATGGCTACACCTTC.

The rearrangement joins TRBV29-1 to TRBJ2-7, with 7 bases aligning to TRBD1. The CDR3 has 13 amino acids. The germline V gene encodes CDR1 SQVTM and CDR2 ANQGSEA. J was trimmed by 1 base and V by 3 bases; bases with no gene match: 3. CDR3 in DNA: TGCAGCGTTGATGGGACAGAATCCTACGAGCAGTACTTC. Translation: CSVDGTESYEQYF.

This clone was seen a single time. This chain uses TRBV29-1 with TRBJ1-1; D not certain. This CDR3 contains 13 residues. Germline assignment: CDR1 SQVTM and CDR2 ANQGSEA. The ends were cut back, 2 bases at V and 0 bases at J, with 7 bases in the middle. The CDR3 here is CSVERELNTEAFF. The CDR3 coding sequence is TGCAGCGTTGAACGAGAACTGAACACTGAAGCTTTCTTT.

This clone came up once. In DNA form, the CDR3 reads TGCAGCGTTGAAAGTCCTAGACAGGTGAACACTGAAGCTTTCTTT. It specifies CSVESPRQVNTEAFF. The chain recombines TRBV29-1 with TRBJ1-1; maybe TRBD1 (6 bases). CDR1 is SQVTM and CDR2 is ANQGSEA in the germline V gene. This CDR3 has 15 amino acids. Trimming removed 2 bases at V and 0 bases at J, with 13 bases between.

The V and J genes are TRBV4-3 and TRBJ1-4; D is unclear. Trimming removed 4 bases at V and 0 bases at J, with 9 bases between. The germline V gene has CDR1 LGHNA and CDR2 YSLEER. The CDR3 totals 15 residues. The CDR3 DNA follows: TGCGCCAGCAGCCGGAACGTTGCAACTAATGAAAAACTGTTTTTT. Protein: CASSRNVATNEKLFF.

J is TRBJ2-3 and V is TRBV9; 7 nucleotides match TRBD2. The trim removed 0 bases at V and 0 bases at J, leaving 4 bases unmatched. Germline lookup yields CDR1 SGDLS and CDR2 YYNGEE. The length of the CDR3 is 16 residues. CDR3 sequence reads: CASSVGEGRSTDTQYF. The CDR3 region has the DNA TGTGCCAGCAGCGTAGGGGAGGGCCGGAGCACAGATACGCAGTATTTT.

The rearrangement joins TRBV5-6 to TRBJ1-1, with D uncertain. Trimming removed 4 bases at V and 3 bases at J, with 13 bases between. Germline CDR1 reads SGHDT; CDR2 reads YYEEEE. The CDR3 has 14 residues. The CDR3 protein is CASSLRQSYTEAFF. The CDR3 bases are TGTGCCAGCAGCCTAAGGCAGAGTTACACTGAAGCTTTCTTT. Drawing the rest from reference TRBV5-6 and TRBJ1-1, the complete variable domain is DAGVTQSPTHLIKTRGQQVTLRCSPKSGHDTVSWYQQALGQGPQFIFQYYEEEERQRGNFPDRFSGHQFPNYSSELNVNALLLGDSALYLCASSLRQSYTEAFFGQGTRLTVV.

The chain recombines TRBV7-9 with TRBJ1-1, with D tentatively TRBD1 (5 bases). Trimming removed 2 bases from V and 4 bases from J, with 11 bases in between. CDR1 and CDR2 from the germline V gene are SEHNR and FQNEAQ (reference sequence). This CDR3 spans 14 amino acids. The CDR3 protein is CASSLPGPVTEAFF. In DNA form, the CDR3 reads TGTGCCAGCAGCTTACCGGGACCGGTCACTGAAGCTTTCTTT.

This chain joins TRBV6-6 and TRBJ2-1, with D possibly matching TRBD2 (7 bases). Per germline, CDR1 MNHNY and CDR2 SVGAGI (reference sequence). The V gene lost 2 bases and the J gene lost 8 bases, with 19 bases spanning the gap. The CDR3 contains 16 residues. Here the CDR3 DNA reads TGTGCCAGCAGTTACCCCGGACTAGAGGGGGAATATGAGCAGTTCTTC. Residues: CASSYPGLEGEYEQFF.

The chain couples TRBV30 to TRBJ1-1, with 7 bases lining up with TRBD1. The V and J ends lost 3 bases and 9 bases, in that order; junction bases with no gene match: 10. Per the germline V gene, CDR1 is GTSNPN and CDR2 is SVGIG (reference sequence). This CDR3 contains 13 residues. CDR3 in amino acids: CAWSYTGESKAFF. The CDR3 nucleotides are TGTGCCTGGAGCTACACAGGGGAAAGTAAAGCTTTCTTT.

The genes are TRBV5-1 and TRBJ1-3; maybe TRBD1 (5 bases). Deletions cut 0 bases from V and 3 bases from J, with 16 bases between. This CDR3 is built from 17 residues. Germline values: CDR1 SGHRS, CDR2 YFSETQ. The CDR3 coding sequence is TGCGCCAGCAGCTTGGCGACCGGGACCACTTTTGGAAACACCATATATTTT. Translating gives CASSLATGTTFGNTIYF.

V usage is TRBV4-2 and J usage is TRBJ2-1; TRBD1 agrees at 9 bases. This CDR3 contains 15 residues. Losses at the gene ends were 3 bases for V and 1 base for J; bases not matched to a gene: 1. Germline-derived CDR1 and CDR2 are LGHNA and YNFKEQ. CDR3: CASSHDRGSYNEQFF. CDR3 DNA sequence: TGTGCCAGCAGCCATGACAGGGGGTCCTACAATGAGCAGTTCTTC.

V and J are TRBV2 and TRBJ2-2; possibly TRBD1 for D (5 bases). CDR3 size: 14 residues. Germline-derived CDR1 and CDR2 are SNHLY and FYNNEI. Trimming cost V 7 bases and J 6 bases, with 15 bases left between them. CDR3 bases: TGTGCCAGCAATATCGCCGGACAACCCGGGGAGCTGTTTTTT. Translation: CASNIAGQPGELFF.

With regard to this clone: Relative to the germline gene, one junction end is altered; a read error may explain this. The chain combines TRBV5-1 with TRBJ2-3; 11 positions match TRBD2. The CDR3 is 16 residues long. CDR1 is SGHRS, CDR2 YFSETQ, per germline. CDR3 coding DNA: TGCGCCAGCAGCTTGGGCCTAGCGGGGGGTAGCGCCGACCACCTTTTT. Its protein is CASSLGLAGGSADHLF. Filled out from reference TRBV5-1 and TRBJ2-3, the complete variable domain reads KAGVTQTPRYLIKTRGQQVTLSCSPISGHRSVSWYQQTPGQGLQFLFEYFSETQRNKGNFPGRFSGRQFSNSRSEMNVSTLELGDSALYLCASSLGLAGGSADHLFGPGTRLTVL.

This chain connects TRBV7-2 to TRBJ2-1; TRBD2 matches at 9 bases. Germline V lookup: CDR1 SGHTA, CDR2 FQGNSA. Germline trimming cut 0 bases from V and 0 bases from J; bases unmatched to any gene: 3. The CDR3 loop spans 17 amino acids. The CDR3 sequence is CASSLARGRASYNEQFF. The CDR3 bases are TGTGCCAGCAGCTTAGCGCGCGGGAGGGCCTCCTACAATGAGCAGTTCTTC.

This clone was seen a single time. The rearrangement links TRBV28 to TRBJ2-7; D is uncertain. CDR1 is MDHEN, CDR2 SYDVKM, per germline. V was trimmed by 3 bases and J by 5 bases, leaving 5 bases between them. The CDR3 has 11 residues. CDR3 DNA: TGTGCCAGCAGTTTCCTTAACGAGCAGTACTTC. It specifies CASSFLNEQYF.

The rearrangement joins TRBV5-6 to TRBJ2-3; the match to TRBD2 covers 14 bases. The CDR3 sequence is 19 residues long. Trimming cost V 5 bases and J 0 bases; bases outside gene matches: 11. Germline CDR1 reads SGHDT; CDR2 reads YYEEEE. DNA for the CDR3: TGTGCCAGCAGTTCCCCCGGGACTAGCGGGGGCTCTAGCACAGATACGCAGTATTTT. It encodes CASSSPGTSGGSSTDTQYF.

The chain employs TRBV28 and TRBJ1-3, with D maybe TRBD1 (6 bases). V lost 5 bases and J lost 2, with 19 bases in between. Germline V lookup: CDR1 MDHEN, CDR2 SYDVKM. There are 17 residues in the CDR3. For the CDR3, the DNA is TGTGCCAGCAGTATAACTCGTACAGGGATCGCTGGAAACACCATATATTTT. Its translation: CASSITRTGIAGNTIYF.